This TCR beta chain originates from a study of cytomegalovirus exposure and HLA in healthy donors. CDR1 and CDR2 (germline): KGHSH, LQKENI. Unmatched junction bases numbered 5, after V lost 5 bases and J lost 6 bases. The CDR3 loop spans 14 amino acids. The PCR employed 60 Vbeta primers together with 13 Jbeta primers. Assay: immunoSEQ multiplex PCR; the TCRdb copy retains only in-frame clones and omits some. Here the sample spans roughly 89,000 clones, 80% being singletons. Note on this clone: Its antigen is unknown.

Findings and caveats of the study: Clonal expansion was found to be greater in HLA-associated TCR beta chains than in equally common others in a later analysis. The classifier reportedly diagnosed cytomegalovirus status with high specificity and sensitivity. In vitro testing confirmed a few CMV-associated chains as specific for CMV antigens. Several of the most significant clusters appeared linked to common viral pathogens, based on a later analysis.

J is TRBJ1-3 and V is TRBV18, with 9 nucleotides matching TRBD1. The clonotype comes from a man aged 18 to 29 in good health and CMV-seronegative. Sample: PBMCs. The CDR3: CASSAGQGKNTIYF. The CDR3 coding sequence is TGTGCCAGCTCAGCCGGACAGGGGAAAAACACCATATATTTT.